A single sample gave rise to the 4 T cell receptor beta chains below, sequenced in a study of kidney transplant recipient with SARS-CoV-2 infection. MiXCR, run by TCRdb on the reads, gives a single entry per CDR3 protein. This sample has fewer than 250,000 distinct CDR3 sequences, with more than 25% found just once. The sequencing here drew on a blood sample, taken at baseline and on day 111 from a kidney transplant recipient. The receptors originated from a young adult male patient who had COVID-19 and was a kidney transplant recipient. The graft donor may have contributed some T cells.

There are a few counts of this clonotype. In nucleotides, the CDR3 is TGTGCCAGCAGTTGGGGGGGGACTCGCGACGAGCAGTACTTC. Protein sequence: CASSWGGTRDEQYF. V and J are TRBV6-5 and TRBJ2-7; 7 positions match TRBD2. Germline values: CDR1 MNHEY, CDR2 SVGAGI. The V and J ends lost 4 bases and 5 bases, in that order; junction bases with no gene match: 8. The CDR3 consists of 14 residues.

At least ten counts were recorded for this clonotype. The chain employs TRBV3-1 and TRBJ1-1; D gene uncertain. Per the germline V gene, CDR1 is LGHDT and CDR2 is YNNKEL (reference sequence). The CDR3 loop spans 17 amino acids. Deletions cut 5 bases from V and 4 bases from J, with 23 bases between. CDR3 residues: CASSERGPISIRTEAFF. CDR3 nucleotide sequence: TGTGCCAGCAGCGAACGCGGTCCCATTTCAATTCGCACTGAAGCTTTCTTT.

On this clonotype: A read error may account for a junction end that differs from germline. V is TRBV13 and J is TRBJ2-1; TRBD2 aligns across 7 bases. CDR1 PRHDT and CDR2 FYEKMQ come from the germline V gene (reference sequence). The CDR3 sequence is 14 residues long. In DNA, the CDR3 is TGTGCCAGCAGACAAGGGTGGGGAGGGAATGGGCAGTTCTTC. Translated, it gives CASRQGWGGNGQFF.

The J gene is TRBJ2-1, the V gene TRBV28, with a tentative D call TRBD2 (5 bases). The CDR3 covers 15 residues. Germline V gene sequence: CDR1 MDHEN, CDR2 SYDVKM. The V end lost 2 bases, the J end lost 11 bases, and 19 bases lay between the germline ends. The DNA of the CDR3 is TGTGCCAGCAGTTTAATCCTCAGTAAGTCCGGGAAGCAGTTCTTC. This translates into CASSLILSKSGKQFF.